This T cell receptor (beta chain) was captured in a study of CD8 T cells in ankylosing spondylitis. Broader study findings: A TCR beta motif of eight highly homologous variants appeared characteristic of ankylosing spondylitis blood. Disease-linked clones proved CD8+ and comparatively uncommon in peripheral blood. There was reportedly significant enrichment of clones that were disease-linked in matched ankylosing spondylitis synovial fluid.

Molecular-barcoded quantitative 5'-RACE produced these TCR beta libraries. From the 5' RACE reads, TCRdb called clonotypes with MiXCR, one entry per CDR3 protein. The sample includes 400,000 or so distinct CDR3 sequences, more than 25% of them seen just once. Germline V gives CDR1 MNHEY, CDR2 SMNVEV (reference sequence). Trimming took off 3 bases at V and 9 bases at J, with 12 bases between the two ends. CDR3 length: 13 amino acids. This clonotype was seen repeatedly, ten times or more. The antigen is unknown. Specimen: blood, either unsorted or a sorted T cell fraction (not recorded which). The rearrangement links TRBV27 to TRBJ2-1; TRBD2 is a possible D gene (5 bases). This TCR came from a male donor with ankylosing spondylitis. CDR3 bases: TGTGCCAGCAGTTTCTACGGGATTCGTGAGCAGTTCTTC. Protein sequence: CASSFYGIREQFF.